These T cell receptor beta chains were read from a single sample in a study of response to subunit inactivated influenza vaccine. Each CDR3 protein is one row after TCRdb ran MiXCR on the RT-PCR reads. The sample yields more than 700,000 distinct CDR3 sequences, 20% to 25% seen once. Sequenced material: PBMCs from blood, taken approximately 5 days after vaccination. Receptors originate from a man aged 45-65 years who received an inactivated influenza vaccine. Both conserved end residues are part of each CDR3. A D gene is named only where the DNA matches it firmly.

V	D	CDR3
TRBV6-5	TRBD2	CASSYSPGGNIQYF
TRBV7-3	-	CASSRGSSDTQYF
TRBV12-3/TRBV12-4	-	CASSLGGTGYSGTDTQYF
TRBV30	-	CAWSTLGGREAFF
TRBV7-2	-	CASSHSSYEQYF
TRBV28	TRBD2	CASSFSGGASYEQYF
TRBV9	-	CASSVEAGYTDTQYF
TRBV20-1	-	CSARGRAGRQETQYF
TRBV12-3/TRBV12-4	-	CASSHHSTEAFF
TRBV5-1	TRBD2	CASSSGLADREFF
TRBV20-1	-	CSASRGRAWEQFF
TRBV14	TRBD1	CASSQTTDRGGYTF
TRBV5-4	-	CASSPGGINTGELFF
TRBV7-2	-	CASSAGLTGELFF
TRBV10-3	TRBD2	CAISDPLLAGALTDTQYF
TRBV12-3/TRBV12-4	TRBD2	CASRPTPGLAGINEQFF
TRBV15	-	CATSRARFRTEAFF
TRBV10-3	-	CAITKDPFNEQFF
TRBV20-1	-	CSASAGSEQYF
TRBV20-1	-	CSARGTKRRSFNEQFF
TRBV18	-	CASSPNTRGELFF
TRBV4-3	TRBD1	CASSRGQGARSNEQYF
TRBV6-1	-	CASSKTGVAASGYYEQYF
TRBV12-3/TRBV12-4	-	CASSLGRGSETQYF
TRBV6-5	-	CASSYSTGPSYEQYF
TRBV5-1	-	CASSLNGDLGNTIYF
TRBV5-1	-	CASSLWGEDQPQHF
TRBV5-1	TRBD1	CASSFTRSGTVHEQYF
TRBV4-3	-	CASSQVLSGGPNEQFF
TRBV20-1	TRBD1	CSAQDRGRPYGYTF
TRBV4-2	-	CASSQDGQGLATNEKLFF
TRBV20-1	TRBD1	CSATQGARTNEKLFF
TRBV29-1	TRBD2	CSALSGNKNEQYF
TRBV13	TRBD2	CASRHEAGAPLRPYNEQFF
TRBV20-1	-	CSARGEGADEQYF
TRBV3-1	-	CASSQTGEGLADTQYF
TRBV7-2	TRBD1	CASSLAHGTGNQPQHF
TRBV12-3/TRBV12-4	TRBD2	CASSDYTSGGAAEQFF
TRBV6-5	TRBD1	CASSYVDPGTGPQETQYF
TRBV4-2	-	CASSQIGVGYTF
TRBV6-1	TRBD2	CASRIQLTSVSYNEQFF
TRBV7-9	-	CASTIWTEPYEQYF
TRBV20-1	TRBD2	CSALAGLTDTQYF
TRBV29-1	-	CSANRQGGNEQFF